The clone carrying this T cell receptor (beta chain) has more than one count but fewer than ten. Its antigen is undetermined. The data belong to a study of CD8 T cells in ankylosing spondylitis. Broader study findings: One TCR beta motif, made up of eight highly homologous variants, appeared characteristic of ankylosing spondylitis blood. According to the report, clones linked to the disease were significantly enriched in matched synovial fluid samples taken from ankylosing spondylitis patients.

MiXCR, applied by TCRdb to the 5' RACE reads, yields one record per CDR3 protein. The sample holds about 300,000 distinct CDR3 sequences; roughly 10% are singletons and the top ten take roughly 9.2%. Germline-derived CDR1 and CDR2 are KGHSH and LQKENI. Trimming stripped 4 bases from V and 0 bases from J, with 10 bases between. This CDR3 is built from 14 residues. The genes are TRBV18 and TRBJ2-7; tentative D call: TRBD2 (6 bases). Sequencing input: blood, either unsorted or a sorted T cell fraction (not recorded which). The TCR sequence derives from a female donor with ankylosing spondylitis or in good health (not recorded which). For the CDR3, the DNA is TGTGCCAGCTCACACCCGACTAGCTCCTACGAGCAGTACTTC. Protein: CASSHPTSSYEQYF.